The TCR beta chain under discussion was sequenced for a study of identical twins. Study outcomes and limitations: Excess twin sharing in beta out-of-frame sequences was weaker.

One entry per CDR3 protein, called by TCRdb with MiXCR from the 5' RACE reads. The table shows hundreds of thousands of distinct CDR3 sequences, with 5.5% to 6.5% occurring only once. This clonotype was counted many times. The antigen is not known. Material for sequencing was naive T cells sorted from blood. This clonotype was sampled from a man aged 18 to 29 in good health.

CDR3 protein: CSARGFTSGPEQFF. CDR3 sequence (DNA): TGCAGTGCTAGAGGTTTTACTTCGGGGCCTGAGCAGTTCTTC. J is TRBJ2-1 and V is TRBV20-1, with D perhaps assigned TRBD1 or TRBD2 (5 bases each). The CDR3 runs to 14 residues. CDR1 is DFQATT, CDR2 SNEGSKA, per germline (reference sequence). With 1 base removed from V and 9 bases from J, the gap between germline ends came to 16 bases.